The following is a T cell receptor beta chain sequence with its context. Its specificity is unknown. This entry belongs to a study of cytomegalovirus exposure and HLA in healthy donors. Study in general: In an early release, HLA-typed donors contributed approximately 82 million unique TCR sequences. Findings and limits, study-wide: In vitro work confirmed that a few CMV-associated chains recognize CMV antigens. Rare TCR sequences dominated, though some public TCRs recurred in many donors. The sole available immune exposure information was CMV serostatus.

13 Jbeta primers and 60 Vbeta primers were used for the PCR. Using immunoSEQ multiplex PCR, the repertoire was profiled, and TCRdb retains in-frame clones only, with some absent. The data hold around 130,000 clones, with around 83% observed a single time. CDR1 is SQVTM, CDR2 ANQGSEA, per germline. The CDR3 has 13 amino acids. Sequencing used PBMCs. This sequence joins TRBV29-1 and TRBJ2-2; D might be TRBD1 (5 bases). The J call could be wrong; TRBJ1-3 is a better fit for the DNA end. The receptor was isolated from a man aged 45 to 65 in good health and CMV-seronegative. The CDR3 coding sequence is TGCAGCGCTGTGGGGGACTCTGGAAACACCATATATTTT. Protein sequence: CSAVGDSGNTIYF.